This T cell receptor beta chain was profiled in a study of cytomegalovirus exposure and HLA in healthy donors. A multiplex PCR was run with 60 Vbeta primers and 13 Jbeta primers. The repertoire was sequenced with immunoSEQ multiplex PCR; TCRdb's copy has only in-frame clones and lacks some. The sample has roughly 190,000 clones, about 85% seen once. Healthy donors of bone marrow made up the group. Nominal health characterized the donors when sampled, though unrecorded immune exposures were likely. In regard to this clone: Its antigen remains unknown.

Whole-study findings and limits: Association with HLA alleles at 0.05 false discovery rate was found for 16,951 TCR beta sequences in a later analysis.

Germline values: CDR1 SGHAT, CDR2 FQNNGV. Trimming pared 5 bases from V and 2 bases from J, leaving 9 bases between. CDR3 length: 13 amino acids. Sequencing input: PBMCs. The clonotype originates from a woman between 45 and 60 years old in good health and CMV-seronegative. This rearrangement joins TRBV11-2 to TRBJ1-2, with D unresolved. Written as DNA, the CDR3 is TGTGCCAGCAGCCGAACCAGAAACTATGGCTACACCTTC. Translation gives CASSRTRNYGYTF.